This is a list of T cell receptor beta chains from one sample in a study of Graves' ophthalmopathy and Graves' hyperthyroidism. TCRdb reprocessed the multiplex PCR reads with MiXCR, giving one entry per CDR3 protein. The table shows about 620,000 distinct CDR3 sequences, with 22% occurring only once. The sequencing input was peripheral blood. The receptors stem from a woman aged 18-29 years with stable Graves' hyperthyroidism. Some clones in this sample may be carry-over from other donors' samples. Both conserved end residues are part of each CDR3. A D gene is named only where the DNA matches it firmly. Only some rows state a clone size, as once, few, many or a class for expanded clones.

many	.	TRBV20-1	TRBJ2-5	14	CSARDLGRAETQYF	TGCAGTGCTAGAGATCTAGGCAGGGCTGAGACCCAGTACTTC
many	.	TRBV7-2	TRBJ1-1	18	CASSLALPRGKGSTEAFF	TGTGCCAGCAGCTTAGCCCTACCCAGGGGAAAGGGTAGCACTGAAGCTTTCTTT
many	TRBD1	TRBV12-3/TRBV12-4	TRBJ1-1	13	CASRSTGGTEAFF	TGTGCCAGCAGAAGTACAGGGGGCACTGAAGCTTTCTTT
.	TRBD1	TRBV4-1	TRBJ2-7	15	CASSQDGDSRYEQYF	TGCGCCAGCAGCCAAGACGGGGACAGCCGATACGAGCAGTACTTC
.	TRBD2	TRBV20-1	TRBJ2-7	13	CSAGAGGPGEQYF	TGCAGTGCTGGAGCGGGAGGGCCGGGTGAGCAGTACTTC
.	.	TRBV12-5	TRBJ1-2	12	CAITADDYGYTF	TGTGCCATCACAGCTGACGACTATGGCTACACCTTC
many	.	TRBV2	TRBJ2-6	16	CASSGAAGTGANVLTF	TGTGCCAGCAGTGGAGCGGCAGGGACTGGGGCCAACGTCCTGACTTTC
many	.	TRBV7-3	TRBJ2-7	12	CASSPVGGEQYF	TGTGCCAGCAGCCCGGTCGGGGGCGAGCAGTACTTC
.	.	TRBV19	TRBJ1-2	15	CASTRDAGGLRGYTF	TGTGCCAGTACCAGGGACGCCGGGGGGCTTCGTGGCTACACCTTC
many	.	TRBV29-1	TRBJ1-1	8	CSHGGAFF	TGCAGTCACGGGGGAGCTTTCTTT
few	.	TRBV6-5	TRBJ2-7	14	CASSYGQGGYEQYF	TGTGCCAGCAGTTACGGGCAGGGAGGCTACGAGCAGTACTTC
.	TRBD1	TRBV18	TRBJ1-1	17	CASSQMTGFTWSTEAFF	TGTGCCAGCTCGCAAATGACAGGGTTCACATGGAGCACTGAAGCTTTCTTT
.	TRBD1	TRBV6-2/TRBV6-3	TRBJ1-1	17	CASRRQAGGLVSTEAFF	TGTGCCAGCAGACGTCAGGCAGGGGGTCTTGTGAGCACTGAAGCTTTCTTT
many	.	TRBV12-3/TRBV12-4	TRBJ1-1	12	CASSLGRGEAFF	TGTGCCAGCAGTTTAGGTCGAGGCGAAGCTTTCTTT
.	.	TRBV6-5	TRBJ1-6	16	CASSSPGQLYNSPLHF	TGTGCCAGCAGTTCCCCCGGGCAGCTTTATAATTCACCCCTCCACTTT